The present T cell receptor beta chain was sequenced within a study of identical twins. General study points: Out-of-frame alpha sequences common to twins were enriched for low generation probability.

There are 14 residues in the CDR3. This clonotype has ten or more counts. Its antigen remains unidentified. Template switching created a universal primer site, and the cDNA included unique molecular identifiers. One entry per CDR3 protein, called by TCRdb with MiXCR from the 5' RACE reads. The sample holds hundreds of thousands of distinct CDR3 sequences, over 20% seen once. These same data were also listed under a study on T cells expressing NK-cell markers. That paper states: Only alpha-beta TCR T cells were sorted in several experiments, using an anti-gamma-delta TCR antibody.

The receptor was isolated from a woman aged 18-29 years in good health. The sample taken for sequencing was PBMCs. The J gene is TRBJ2-2, the V gene TRBV21-1; the table names TRBD2, a call not compared with the DNA. TRBV21-1 is a recognized pseudogene. CDR3 nucleotides: TGTGCCAGCTACCGGACTAGCGCGGACGGGGAGCTGTTTTTT. Residues: CASYRTSADGELFF.